The text below deals with one TCR beta chain. It lacks a known antigen. Base qualities are not at hand, and no much larger clone is one base apart. The source of the sample is a study of blood T cell repertoires in COVID-19 (dated by TCRdb to the early 2020s). Notes on the research overall: Samples from collaborators originated in the United States, Italy and Spain and spanned both the acute and convalescent phases of COVID-19. The repertoires were made available in a free public database intended to serve as a resource for research on the immune response to SARS-CoV-2. The prospective study material was composed of cDNA or gDNA derived from T cells, B-cell-depleted T cells, or PBMCs. Samples were obtained from the ongoing ImmuneRACE study (first 160 participants) and from some 1,200 subjects provided by 6 global collaborators. Sample metadata almost always included a de-identified subject ID, COVID-19 status, age in years and sex. HLA class I and class II types, where available, came from metadata supplied by the sample provider rather than from assay-based typing. The dataset comprised deeply sampled blood TCRbeta repertoires from subjects exposed to, actively infected with, or recovered from COVID-19. Beyond this particular receptor, the publication reports: The amount of clinical and demographic metadata varied by source and participant and was provided uncurated.

Collaborating institutions collected whole blood in K2EDTA tubes following their own protocols. For TCRbeta analysis, collaborator samples were shipped as frozen whole blood, as isolated PBMCs, or as DNA extracted from either sample type. TCRbeta CDR3 regions were amplified from genomic DNA by means of the immunoSEQ Assay, a bias-controlled multiplex PCR. As for how the authors treated the data: Nucleated cell counts per sample were estimated from amplification of reference gene primers within the assay. Sequence reads were collapsed and filtered to measure the absolute abundance of every unique TCRbeta CDR3 rearrangement. Productive Simpson clonality was computed per sample as the square root of Simpson's diversity index over productive rearrangements. Held by TCRdb, this immuneACCESS table contains in-frame sequences only and omits some clones. Under half of the omission traces to an unresolved V gene where checked; the cause of the rest is unknown. That table is the source of V, J and clone size, and D and trimming were worked out from the DNA. The sample yields some 160,000 clones; about 86% were counted once. The ten biggest clones cover roughly a tenth of the sample.

The germline V gene gives CDR1 as SGDLS and CDR2 as YYNGEE. The CDR3 spans 17 residues, from the cysteine through the phenylalanine. CDR3 DNA only is kept here, 51 bases in frame from base 1. Relative to germline, V is 1 base shorter and J is 0 bases shorter, with 14 bases between their ends. Sequencing input: peripheral blood. The source is an older man with active or convalescent COVID-19. The rearrangement joined TRBV9 to TRBJ2-1, with a weak D call of TRBD1 (6 bases match). CDR3 sequence: CASSVQGSGVSYNEQFF. The DNA sequence reads TGTGCCAGCAGCGTACAGGGCTCAGGGGTCTCCTACAATGAGCAGTTCTTC.